This TCR beta chain was recorded in a study of T-cell reconstitution after alpha-beta-depleted transplantation in children. This clonotype was seen only a few times. Trimming took 0 bases from V and 9 from J, leaving 12 bases between them. This CDR3 is built from 14 residues. The germline V gene has CDR1 MNHEY and CDR2 SMNVEV (reference sequence). The library targeted TCRbeta and was prepared with unique molecular identifiers. From the PCR reads, TCRdb called clonotypes with MiXCR, one entry per CDR3 protein. Here the sample spans a few hundred thousand distinct CDR3 sequences, approximately 20% being singletons.

The genes are TRBV27 and TRBJ1-5; D is ambiguous. The receptor's source is a human donor who donated a stem cell graft to a child with acute myeloid leukemia. The specimen was PBMCs from the stem cell graft donor, collected from the stem cell graft. The CDR3 loop is CASSLSFSRSPQHF. CDR3 in DNA: TGTGCCAGCAGTTTATCGTTCAGCCGATCGCCCCAGCATTTT.